These 9 T cell receptor beta chains were all obtained from the same sample, sequenced in a study of response to subunit inactivated influenza vaccine. TCRdb fed the RT-PCR reads into MiXCR, producing one record per CDR3 protein. The sample carries some 160,000 distinct CDR3 sequences, roughly 11% recorded once. Sequencing was performed on non-naive T cells sorted from PBMCs, taken 45 days after vaccination. The receptor set was obtained from a man aged 45-60 years who received an inactivated influenza vaccine.

V gene TRBV25-1 combines with J gene TRBJ1-4; the match to TRBD1 covers 7 bases. Germline V gene lookup returns CDR1 MGHDK and CDR2 SYGVNS. The length of the CDR3 is 15 residues. V shed 2 bases and J 3 bases; nucleotides not matched to a gene: 3. Here the CDR3 DNA reads TGTGCCAGCAGTGAAGCGACAGGGTCTAATGAAAAACTGTTTTTT. It encodes CASSEATGSNEKLFF.

This clonotype has a count of ten or more. The J gene is TRBJ2-5, the V gene TRBV27; D gene uncertain. Per germline, CDR1 MNHEY and CDR2 SMNVEV (reference sequence). With 7 bases removed from V and 5 bases from J, the gap between germline ends came to 14 bases. The CDR3 spans 13 residues. As DNA, the CDR3 is TGTGCCAGCAATTCTGGAAGAGACGAGACCCAGTACTTC. Its translation: CASNSGRDETQYF.

This clonotype was picked up many times. The CDR3 loop is CASSLVFHQNTGELFF. DNA for the CDR3: TGTGCCAGCAGCTTAGTTTTTCACCAAAACACCGGGGAGCTGTTTTTT. The V gene is TRBV11-2, the J gene TRBJ2-2, with D unresolved. The V gene's germline CDR1 is SGHAT and CDR2 FQNNGV. V was pared by 1 base and J by 2 bases, with 11 bases between. The CDR3 runs 16 residues.

The gene calls are TRBV20-1 and TRBJ1-2; possible D gene TRBD1, 6 bases. The CDR3 length is 17 residues. Between the trimmed V and J ends, which lost 2 bases and 6 bases, there was a span of 25 bases. Germline CDR1 and CDR2: DFQATT and SNEGSKA (reference sequence). CDR3 coding DNA: TGCAGTGCTAGATCGCCCAGGGGAACTCTCTCTTACCATGGCTACACCTTC. Protein sequence: CSARSPRGTLSYHGYTF.

This clonotype was seen a handful of times. The CDR3 sequence is CASSRRRQGAGANVLTF. In nucleotides, the CDR3 is TGTGCCAGCAGCCGGCGCCGACAGGGGGCTGGGGCCAACGTCCTGACTTTC. The chain couples TRBV7-9 to TRBJ2-6; 9 bases align to TRBD1. Trimming cost V 5 bases and J 2 bases; bases outside gene matches: 7. Germline-derived CDR1 and CDR2 are SEHNR and FQNEAQ (reference sequence). The CDR3 is 17 residues long.

Points on this clonotype: A much bigger clone sits one base away, suggesting this may be a read error. This chain links TRBV7-9 with TRBJ1-2; D remains unclear. The CDR3 is 13 residues long. V lost 5 bases and J lost 3, with 10 bases in between. CDR1 is SEHNR, CDR2 FQNEAQ, per germline (reference sequence). CDR3 residues: CASSAGTYYGYTF. CDR3 sequence (DNA): TGTGCCAGCAGCGCTGGCACTTACTATGGCTACACCTTC.

This clonotype was found many times. The chain joins TRBV6-6 to TRBJ2-1; no definite D call. V lost 7 bases and J lost 3, with 7 bases in between. The CDR3 sequence is 12 residues long. Germline CDR1 reads MNHNY; CDR2 reads SVGAGI (reference sequence). This chain's CDR3 is CASKANYNEQFF. The CDR3 DNA reads TGTGCCAGCAAGGCCAACTACAATGAGCAGTTCTTC.

The V and J genes are TRBV4-2 and TRBJ1-1; D not certain. The CDR3 loop spans 13 amino acids. Germline V CDR1 and CDR2: LGHNA, YNFKEQ. V was trimmed by 4 bases and J by 7 bases, leaving 13 bases between them. The CDR3 bases are TGTGCCAGCAGCCCCCGGCTCCTCTGTGAAGCTTTCTTT. As protein: CASSPRLLCEAFF.

This clonotype was counted many times. This chain uses TRBV10-3 with TRBJ1-1; the D gene is possibly TRBD1 (5 bases). Germline assignment: CDR1 ENHRY and CDR2 SYGVKD. The length of the CDR3 is 14 residues. The V end was cut by 3 bases, the J end by 1 base, with 9 bases between. CDR3 DNA sequence: TGTGCCATCAGTGAACGGGGGGGGAACACTGAAGCTTTCTTT. It specifies CAISERGGNTEAFF.